The 8 T cell receptor beta chains below were found in one sample sequenced in a study of blood T cell repertoires in COVID-19. TCRdb keeps only in-frame clones here, not all; method: immunoSEQ multiplex PCR. In the table there are some 42,000 clones, roughly 92% of which are singletons. Sequenced: peripheral blood. All receptors derive from a man in his fifties with active COVID-19.

V usage is TRBV18 and J usage is TRBJ2-7; no definite D call. Germline CDR1 KGHSH, CDR2 LQKENI. The V gene lost 0 bases and the J gene lost 6 bases, with 12 bases spanning the gap. The CDR3 has 14 residues. CDR3 DNA sequence: TGTGCCAGCTCACCACCGGCTCTCCCAGGCGAGCAGTACTTC. Its protein is CASSPPALPGEQYF.

The chain is built from TRBV18 and TRBJ2-1; 8 nucleotides line up with TRBD2. The V segment lost 4 bases and the J segment 5 bases; nucleotides outside the gene matches: 7. The germline gives CDR1 KGHSH, CDR2 LQKENI. The CDR3 sequence is 15 residues long. CDR3 residues: CASSRGGSLDNEQFF. The CDR3, as DNA: TGTGCCAGCTCACGCGGGGGGTCCTTGGACAATGAGCAGTTCTTC.

The chain employs TRBV28 and TRBJ1-1; D gene ambiguous. This CDR3 contains 15 residues. Germline V gives CDR1 MDHEN, CDR2 SYDVKM. The ends were cut back, 3 bases at V and 4 bases at J, with 15 bases in the middle. The CDR3 bases are TGTGCCAGCAGTTTGTTTGATCCTGAGTCCACTGAAGCTTTCTTT. It encodes CASSLFDPESTEAFF.

The V gene is TRBV11-2, the J gene TRBJ2-7; TRBD2 is a possible D gene (5 bases). The germline V and J ends were trimmed by 7 bases and 3 bases, with 16 bases remaining between them. Per the germline V gene, CDR1 is SGHAT and CDR2 is FQNNGV. This CDR3 contains 14 residues. This chain's CDR3 is CASTPQLADYEQYF. The CDR3 nucleotides are TGTGCCAGCACCCCCCAGCTAGCAGACTACGAGCAGTACTTC.

The chain recombines TRBV24-1 with TRBJ2-1; 8 bases map to TRBD2. J gave up 10 bases and V 3 bases, and 10 bases lay outside the gene matches. Germline values: CDR1 KGHDR, CDR2 SFDVKD. CDR3 length: 15 amino acids. This CDR3 is CATSDLAGGVWEQFF. CDR3 coding DNA: TGTGCCACCAGTGATCTTGCGGGAGGTGTATGGGAGCAGTTCTTC.

This chain links TRBV5-1 with TRBJ2-1; weak D call: TRBD2 (6 bases). This CDR3 is built from 18 residues. Trimming pared 4 bases from V and 8 bases from J, leaving 28 bases between. The V gene's germline CDR1 is SGHRS and CDR2 YFSETQ. The CDR3 region is CASSMITSGTSPTYEQFF. For the CDR3, the DNA is TGCGCCAGCAGCATGATTACCTCCGGGACTTCTCCAACTTATGAGCAGTTCTTC.

CDR3 sequence (DNA): TGCAGCGTTGATCGATCTGGACAGGGGAACACCGGGGAGCTGTTTTTT. Encoded protein: CSVDRSGQGNTGELFF. This chain links TRBV29-1 with TRBJ2-2; 8 bases align to TRBD1. This CDR3 spans 16 amino acids. Germline V gene sequence: CDR1 SQVTM, CDR2 ANQGSEA. The ends lost 3 bases at V and 1 base at J; junction bases unmatched: 7.

The CDR3 loop reads CASSTRDSGSHEQFF. CDR3 in DNA: TGTGCCAGCAGTACCCGGGACTCCGGCAGCCATGAGCAGTTCTTC. The chain couples TRBV27 to TRBJ2-1; tentative D call: TRBD2 (6 bases). Germline CDR1 MNHEY, CDR2 SMNVEV (reference sequence). The CDR3 runs 15 residues. Trimming removed 5 bases from V and 8 bases from J, with 19 bases in between.